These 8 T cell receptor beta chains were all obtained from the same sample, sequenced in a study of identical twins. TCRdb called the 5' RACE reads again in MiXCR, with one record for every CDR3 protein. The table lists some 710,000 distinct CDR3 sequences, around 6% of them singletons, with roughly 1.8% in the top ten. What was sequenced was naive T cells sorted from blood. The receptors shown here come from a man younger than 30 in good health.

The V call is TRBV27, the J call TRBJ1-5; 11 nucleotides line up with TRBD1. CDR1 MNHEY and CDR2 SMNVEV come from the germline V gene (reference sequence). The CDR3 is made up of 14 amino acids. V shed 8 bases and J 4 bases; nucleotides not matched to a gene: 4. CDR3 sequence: CASSGQGENQPQHF. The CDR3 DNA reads TGTGCCAGCTCGGGACAGGGGGAGAATCAGCCCCAGCATTTT.

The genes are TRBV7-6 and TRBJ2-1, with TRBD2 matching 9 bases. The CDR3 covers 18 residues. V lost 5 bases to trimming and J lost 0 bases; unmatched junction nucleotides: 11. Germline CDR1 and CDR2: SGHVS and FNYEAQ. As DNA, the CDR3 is TGTGCCAGCAGCCCGCGGGGGGGCAGGGCCAACTCCTACAATGAGCAGTTCTTC. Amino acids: CASSPRGGRANSYNEQFF.

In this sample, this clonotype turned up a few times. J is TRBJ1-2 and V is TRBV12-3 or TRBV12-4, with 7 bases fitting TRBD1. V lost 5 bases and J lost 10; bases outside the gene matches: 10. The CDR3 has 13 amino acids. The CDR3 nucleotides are TGTGCCAGCAGTGTAGACTCAGGGGGTACCTACACCTTC. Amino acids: CASSVDSGGTYTF.

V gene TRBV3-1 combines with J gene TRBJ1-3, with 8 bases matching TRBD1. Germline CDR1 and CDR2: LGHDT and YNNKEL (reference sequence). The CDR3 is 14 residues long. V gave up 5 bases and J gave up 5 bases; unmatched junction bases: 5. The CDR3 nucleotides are TGTGCCAGCAGCAATGGACAGGGAAGAAACACCATATATTTT. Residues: CASSNGQGRNTIYF.

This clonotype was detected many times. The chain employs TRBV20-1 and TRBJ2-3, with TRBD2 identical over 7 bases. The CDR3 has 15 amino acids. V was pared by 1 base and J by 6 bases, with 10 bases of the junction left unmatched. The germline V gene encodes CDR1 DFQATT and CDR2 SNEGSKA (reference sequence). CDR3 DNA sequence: TGCAGTGCTAGAGTCCCGGGAGGCCCCACGGATACGCAGTATTTT. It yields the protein CSARVPGGPTDTQYF.

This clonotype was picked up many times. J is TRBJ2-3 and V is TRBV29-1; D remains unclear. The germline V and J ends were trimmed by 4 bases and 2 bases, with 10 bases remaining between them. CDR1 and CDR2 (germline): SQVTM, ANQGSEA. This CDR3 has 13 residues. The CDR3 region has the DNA TGCAGCGTTGCCCTCGAGATCACAGATACGCAGTATTTT. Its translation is CSVALEITDTQYF.

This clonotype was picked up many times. Written as DNA, the CDR3 is TGTGCCAGCAGCCCGCTTCAAGCGGGAGGGGCCTACAATGAGCAGTTCTTC. Amino acids: CASSPLQAGGAYNEQFF. The chain is built from TRBV4-2 and TRBJ2-1; TRBD2 matches 10 bases. CDR3 length: 17 residues. Per germline, CDR1 LGHNA and CDR2 YNFKEQ. V lost 4 bases to trimming and J lost 2 bases; unmatched junction nucleotides: 8.

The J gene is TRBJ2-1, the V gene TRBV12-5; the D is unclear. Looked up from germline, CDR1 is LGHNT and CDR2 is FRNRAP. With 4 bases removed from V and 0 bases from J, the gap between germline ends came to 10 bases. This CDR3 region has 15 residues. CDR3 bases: TGTGCTAGTGGTTCAACAATTAGCTCCTACAATGAGCAGTTCTTC. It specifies CASGSTISSYNEQFF. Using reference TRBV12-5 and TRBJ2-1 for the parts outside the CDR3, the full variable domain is DARVTQTPRHKVTEMGQEVTMRCQPILGHNTVFWYRQTMMQGLELLAYFRNRAPLDDSGMPKDRFSAEMPDATLATLKIQPSEPRDSAVYFCASGSTISSYNEQFFGPGTRLTVL.